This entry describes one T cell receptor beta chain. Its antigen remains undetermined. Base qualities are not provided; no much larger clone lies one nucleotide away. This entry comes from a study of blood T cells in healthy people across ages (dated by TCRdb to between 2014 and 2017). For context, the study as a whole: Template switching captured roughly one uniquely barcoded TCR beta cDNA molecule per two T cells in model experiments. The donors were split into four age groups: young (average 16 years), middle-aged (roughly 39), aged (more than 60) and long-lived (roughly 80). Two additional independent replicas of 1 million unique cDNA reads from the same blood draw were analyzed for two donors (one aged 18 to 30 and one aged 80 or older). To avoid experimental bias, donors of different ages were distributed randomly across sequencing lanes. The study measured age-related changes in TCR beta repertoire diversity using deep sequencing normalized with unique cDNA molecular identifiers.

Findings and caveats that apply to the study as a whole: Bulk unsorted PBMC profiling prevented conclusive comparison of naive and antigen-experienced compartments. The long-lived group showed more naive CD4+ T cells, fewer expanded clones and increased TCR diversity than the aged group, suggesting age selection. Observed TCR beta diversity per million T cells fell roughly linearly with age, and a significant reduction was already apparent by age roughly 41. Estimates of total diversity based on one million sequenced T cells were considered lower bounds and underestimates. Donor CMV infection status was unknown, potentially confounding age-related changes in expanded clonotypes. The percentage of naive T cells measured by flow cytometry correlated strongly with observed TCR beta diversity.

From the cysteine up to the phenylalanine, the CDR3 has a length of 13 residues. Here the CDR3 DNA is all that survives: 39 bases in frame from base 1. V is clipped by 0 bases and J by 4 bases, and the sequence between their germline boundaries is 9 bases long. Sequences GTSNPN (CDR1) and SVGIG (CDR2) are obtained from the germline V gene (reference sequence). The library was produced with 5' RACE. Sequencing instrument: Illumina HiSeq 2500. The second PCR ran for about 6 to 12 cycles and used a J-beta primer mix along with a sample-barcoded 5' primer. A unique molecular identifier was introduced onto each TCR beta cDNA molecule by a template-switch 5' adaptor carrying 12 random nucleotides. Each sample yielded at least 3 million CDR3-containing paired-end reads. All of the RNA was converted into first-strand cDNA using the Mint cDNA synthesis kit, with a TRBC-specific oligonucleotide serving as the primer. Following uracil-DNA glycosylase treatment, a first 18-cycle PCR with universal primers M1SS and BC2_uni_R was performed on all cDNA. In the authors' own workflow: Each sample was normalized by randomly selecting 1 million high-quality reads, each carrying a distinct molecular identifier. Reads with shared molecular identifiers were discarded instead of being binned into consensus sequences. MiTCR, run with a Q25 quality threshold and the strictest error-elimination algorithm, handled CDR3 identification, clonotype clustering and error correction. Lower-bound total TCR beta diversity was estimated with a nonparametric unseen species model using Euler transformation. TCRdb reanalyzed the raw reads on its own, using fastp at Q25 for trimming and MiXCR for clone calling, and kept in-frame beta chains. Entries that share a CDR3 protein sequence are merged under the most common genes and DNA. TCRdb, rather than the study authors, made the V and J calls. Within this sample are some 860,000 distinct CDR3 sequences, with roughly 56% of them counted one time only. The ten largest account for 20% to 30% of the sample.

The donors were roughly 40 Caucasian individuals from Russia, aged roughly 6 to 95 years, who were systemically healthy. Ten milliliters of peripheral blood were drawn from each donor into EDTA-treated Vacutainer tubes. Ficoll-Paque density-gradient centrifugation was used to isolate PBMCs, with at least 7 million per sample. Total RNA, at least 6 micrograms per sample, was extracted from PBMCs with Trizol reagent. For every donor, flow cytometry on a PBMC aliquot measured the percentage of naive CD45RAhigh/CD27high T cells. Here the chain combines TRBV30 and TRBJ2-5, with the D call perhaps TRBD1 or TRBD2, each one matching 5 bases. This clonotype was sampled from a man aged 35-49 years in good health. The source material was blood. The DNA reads TGTGCCTGGAGTGTACGGGGCCGAGAGACCCAGTACTTC. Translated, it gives CAWSVRGRETQYF.